A selection of T cell receptor beta chains follows, all from one sample in a study of shared clonotypes between healthy human individuals. The data were produced by immunoSEQ multiplex PCR, yet TCRdb's version contains in-frame clones alone and is incomplete. This table has about 2.4 million clones, around nine tenths appearing once. Sequencing was done on a sample of naive CD4+ T cells sorted from blood. The source of these receptors is a man younger than 35 in good health. Each CDR3 is given with its conserved first and last residue. The order of the fields is D gene, J gene, clone size, V gene, CDR3 protein, CDR3 DNA. D genes are given only for firm matches. For some rows the clone size is stated as once, few or many, or as a class when expanded; others skip it.

NA TRBJ1-1 NA TRBV30 CAWSPGRQKAFF TGTGCCTGGAGTCCTGGGAGACAGAAAGCTTTCTTT
TRBD1 TRBJ2-7 NA TRBV10-1 CATLAPSGTGRNEQYF TGCGCCACCCTTGCCCCCTCCGGGACAGGGCGCAACGAGCAGTACTTC
TRBD2 TRBJ2-2 NA TRBV5-1 CASSLLAREVEWAGELFF TGCGCCAGCAGCTTGTTAGCGCGGGAGGTCGAATGGGCCGGGGAGCTGTTTTTT
NA TRBJ1-2 NA TRBV19 CASTLTGLWDYGYTF TGTGCCAGTACTCTAACAGGGTTGTGGGACTATGGCTACACCTTC
TRBD2 TRBJ2-7 NA TRBV4-2 CASSLTGTSGRAYEQYF TGTGCCAGCAGCCTAACCGGGACTAGCGGGAGAGCCTACGAGCAGTACTTC
TRBD1 TRBJ2-5 NA TRBV13 CASSLGQGIQETQYF TGTGCCAGCAGCTTGGGACAGGGGATTCAAGAGACCCAGTACTTC
NA TRBJ1-1 few TRBV29-1 CSVEVGPRKAFF TGCAGCGTTGAAGTTGGCCCGCGGAAAGCTTTCTTT
NA TRBJ2-7 NA TRBV11-3 CASSSQSTGHEQYF TGTGCCAGCAGCTCCCAATCGACAGGTCACGAGCAGTACTTC
NA TRBJ2-7 once TRBV28 CASSLTPYEQYF TGTGCCAGCAGTTTAACCCCCTACGAGCAGTACTTC
TRBD2 TRBJ2-1 NA TRBV11-2 CASSLGSSGGGVF TGTGCCAGCAGCTTAGGCTCCTCCGGGGGAGGGGTCTTC
NA TRBJ1-2 NA TRBV28 CASARTRLANYGYTF TGTGCCAGCGCCCGCACCCGGTTAGCTAACTATGGCTACACCTTC
NA TRBJ2-1 NA TRBV18 CASSPRDTGNEQFF TGTGCCAGCTCACCACGCGACACAGGGAATGAGCAGTTCTTC
NA TRBJ2-5 NA TRBV18 CASSSLQGAGETQYF TGTGCCAGCTCATCCCTGCAGGGCGCGGGGGAGACCCAGTACTTC
NA TRBJ1-6 NA TRBV27 CASSPPSGSPLHF TGTGCCAGCAGTCCCCCCAGCGGCTCACCCCTCCACTTT
NA TRBJ1-2 NA TRBV5-6 CASSQKSDGYTF TGTGCCAGCAGCCAAAAGAGCGATGGCTACACCTTC